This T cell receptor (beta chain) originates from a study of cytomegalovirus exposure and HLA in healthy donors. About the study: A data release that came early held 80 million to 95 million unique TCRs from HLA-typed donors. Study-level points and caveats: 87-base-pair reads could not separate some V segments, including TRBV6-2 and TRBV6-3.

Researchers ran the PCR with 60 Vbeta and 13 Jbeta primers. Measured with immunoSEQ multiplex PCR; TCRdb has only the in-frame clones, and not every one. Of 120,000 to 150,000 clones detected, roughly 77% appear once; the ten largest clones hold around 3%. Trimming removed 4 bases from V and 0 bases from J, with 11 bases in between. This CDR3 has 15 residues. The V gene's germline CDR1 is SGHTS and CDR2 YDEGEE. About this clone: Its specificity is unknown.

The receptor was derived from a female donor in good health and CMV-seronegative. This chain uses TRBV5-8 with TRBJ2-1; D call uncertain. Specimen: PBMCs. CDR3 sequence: CASSLLGGSYNEQFF. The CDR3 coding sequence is TGTGCCAGCAGCCTGTTAGGCGGCTCCTACAATGAGCAGTTCTTC.